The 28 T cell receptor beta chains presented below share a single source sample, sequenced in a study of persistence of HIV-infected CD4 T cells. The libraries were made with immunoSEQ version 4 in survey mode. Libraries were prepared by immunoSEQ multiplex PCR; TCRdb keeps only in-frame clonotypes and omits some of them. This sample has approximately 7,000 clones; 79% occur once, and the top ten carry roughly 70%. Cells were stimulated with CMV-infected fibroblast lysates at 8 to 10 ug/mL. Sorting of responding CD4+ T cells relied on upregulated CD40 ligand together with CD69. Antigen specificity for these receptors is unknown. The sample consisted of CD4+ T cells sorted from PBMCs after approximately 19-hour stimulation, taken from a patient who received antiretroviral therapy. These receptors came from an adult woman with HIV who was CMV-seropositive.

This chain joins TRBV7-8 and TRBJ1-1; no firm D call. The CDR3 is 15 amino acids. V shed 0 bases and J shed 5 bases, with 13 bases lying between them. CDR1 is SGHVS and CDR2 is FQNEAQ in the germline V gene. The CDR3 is CASSLARGLGTEAFF. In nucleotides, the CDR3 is TGTGCCAGCAGCTTAGCGCGGGGTTTGGGGACTGAAGCTTTCTTT.

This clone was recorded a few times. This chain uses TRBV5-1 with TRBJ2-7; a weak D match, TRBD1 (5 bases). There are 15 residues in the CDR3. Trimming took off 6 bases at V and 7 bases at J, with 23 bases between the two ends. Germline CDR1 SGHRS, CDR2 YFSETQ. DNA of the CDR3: TGCGCCAGCAACATAGACAGCCGACACACGAGGGAGCAGTACTTC. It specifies CASNIDSRHTREQYF.

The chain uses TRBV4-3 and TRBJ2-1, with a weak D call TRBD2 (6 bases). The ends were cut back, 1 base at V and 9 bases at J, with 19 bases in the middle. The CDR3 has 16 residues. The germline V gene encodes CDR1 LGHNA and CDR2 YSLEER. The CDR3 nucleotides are TGCGCCAGCAGCCAAGTTGTGGTGCCAGGGAGGTCTGAGCAGTTCTTC. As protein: CASSQVVVPGRSEQFF.

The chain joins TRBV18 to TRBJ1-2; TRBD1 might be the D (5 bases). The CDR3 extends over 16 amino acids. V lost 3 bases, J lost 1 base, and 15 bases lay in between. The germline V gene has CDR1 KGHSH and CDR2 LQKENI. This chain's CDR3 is CASSPQMGDSNYGYTF. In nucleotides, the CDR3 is TGTGCCAGCTCACCTCAGATGGGGGATAGTAACTATGGCTACACCTTC.

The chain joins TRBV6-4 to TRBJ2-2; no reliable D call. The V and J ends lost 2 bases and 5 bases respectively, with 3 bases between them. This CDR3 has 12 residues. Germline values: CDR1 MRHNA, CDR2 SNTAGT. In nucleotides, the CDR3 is TGTGCCAGCAGTGACGAAACCGGGGAGCTGTTTTTT. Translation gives CASSDETGELFF.

The CDR3 sequence is CASSLAGAAGVTQYF. The CDR3 nucleotides are TGTGCCAGCAGTTTAGCAGGGGCCGCAGGGGTTACGCAGTATTTT. The J gene is TRBJ2-3, the V gene TRBV28; perhaps TRBD1 as D (6 bases). CDR1 MDHEN and CDR2 SYDVKM come from the germline V gene. V was shortened by 2 bases and J by 8 bases, with 17 bases between the two germline ends. This CDR3 has 15 amino acids.

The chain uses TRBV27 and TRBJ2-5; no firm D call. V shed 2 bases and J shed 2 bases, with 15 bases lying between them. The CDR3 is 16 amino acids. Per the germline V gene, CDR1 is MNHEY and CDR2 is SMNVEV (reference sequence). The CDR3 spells CASSLRPEEGQETQYF. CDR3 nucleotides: TGTGCCAGCAGTTTACGGCCAGAAGAAGGGCAAGAGACCCAGTACTTC.

CDR3 coding DNA: TGTGCCAGCAGCTTACTGGAGCTTGGGGGCTACACCTTC. It encodes CASSLLELGGYTF. V is TRBV7-9 and J is TRBJ1-2; D is uncertain. The CDR3 spans 13 residues. Trimming stripped 2 bases from V and 8 bases from J, with 12 bases between. Germline V gene data show CDR1 as SEHNR and CDR2 as FQNEAQ (reference sequence).

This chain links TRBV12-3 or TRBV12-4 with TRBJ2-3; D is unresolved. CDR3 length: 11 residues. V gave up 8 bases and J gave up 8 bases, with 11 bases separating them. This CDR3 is CASLVTGTQYF. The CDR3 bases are TGTGCCAGCTTGGTTACGGGTACGCAGTATTTT.

The CDR3, as DNA: TGCGCCAGCAGCTTGGCCAGGGGGGGCACTGAAGCTTTCTTT. Translation gives CASSLARGGTEAFF. The V gene is TRBV5-1, the J gene TRBJ1-1; 7 nucleotides agree with TRBD1. V was pared by 0 bases and J by 4 bases, with 3 bases of the junction left unmatched. The CDR3 is 14 amino acids. Per germline, CDR1 SGHRS and CDR2 YFSETQ.

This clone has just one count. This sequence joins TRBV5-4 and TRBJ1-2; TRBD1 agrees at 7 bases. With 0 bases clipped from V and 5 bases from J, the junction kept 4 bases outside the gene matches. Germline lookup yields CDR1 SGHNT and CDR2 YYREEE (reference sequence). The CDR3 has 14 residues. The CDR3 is CASSLDYRGYGYTF. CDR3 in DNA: TGTGCCAGCAGCTTGGACTACAGGGGATATGGCTACACCTTC.

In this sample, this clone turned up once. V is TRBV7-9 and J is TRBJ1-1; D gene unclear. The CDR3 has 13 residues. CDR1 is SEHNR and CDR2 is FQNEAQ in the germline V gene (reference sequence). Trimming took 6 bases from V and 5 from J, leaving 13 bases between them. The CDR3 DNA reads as TGTGCCAGCAGTATCGACCCGTGGACTGAAGCTTTCTTT. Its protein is CASSIDPWTEAFF.

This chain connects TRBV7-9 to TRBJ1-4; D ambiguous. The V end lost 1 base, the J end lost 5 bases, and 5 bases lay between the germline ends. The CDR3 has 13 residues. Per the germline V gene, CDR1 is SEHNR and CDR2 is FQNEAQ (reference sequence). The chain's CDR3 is CASSLEQNEKLFF. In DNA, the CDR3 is TGTGCCAGCAGCTTAGAACAGAATGAAAAACTGTTTTTT. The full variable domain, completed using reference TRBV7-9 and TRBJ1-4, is DTGVSQNPRHKITKRGQNVTFRCDPISEHNRLYWYRQTLGQGPEFLTYFQNEAQLEKSRLLSDRFSAERPKGSFSTLEIQRTEQGDSAMYLCASSLEQNEKLFFGSGTQLSVL.

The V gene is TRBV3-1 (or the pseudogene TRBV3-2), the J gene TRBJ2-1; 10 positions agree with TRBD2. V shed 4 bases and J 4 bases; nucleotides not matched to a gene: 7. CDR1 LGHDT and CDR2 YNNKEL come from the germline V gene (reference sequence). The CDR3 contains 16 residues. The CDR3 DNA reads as TGTGCCAGCAGCCCTCGAGCGGGGGGGTTGTACAATGAGCAGTTCTTC. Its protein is CASSPRAGGLYNEQFF.

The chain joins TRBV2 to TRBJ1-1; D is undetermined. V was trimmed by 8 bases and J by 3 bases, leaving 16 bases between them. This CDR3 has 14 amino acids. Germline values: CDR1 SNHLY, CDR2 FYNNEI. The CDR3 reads CASDPGGPHTEAFF. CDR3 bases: TGTGCCAGCGATCCCGGCGGGCCCCACACTGAAGCTTTCTTT. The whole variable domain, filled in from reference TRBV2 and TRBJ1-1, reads EPEVTQTPSHQVTQMGQEVILRCVPISNHLYFYWYRQILGQKVEFLVSFYNNEISEKSEIFDDQFSVERPDGSNFTLKIRSTKLEDSAMYFCASDPGGPHTEAFFGQGTRLTVV.

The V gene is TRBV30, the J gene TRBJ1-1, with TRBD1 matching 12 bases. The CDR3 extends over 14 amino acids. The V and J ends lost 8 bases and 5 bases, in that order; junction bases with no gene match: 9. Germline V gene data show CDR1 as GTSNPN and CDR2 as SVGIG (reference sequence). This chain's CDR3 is CARDRGQVETEAFF. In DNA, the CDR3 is TGTGCCCGGGACAGGGGGCAAGTGGAGACTGAAGCTTTCTTT.

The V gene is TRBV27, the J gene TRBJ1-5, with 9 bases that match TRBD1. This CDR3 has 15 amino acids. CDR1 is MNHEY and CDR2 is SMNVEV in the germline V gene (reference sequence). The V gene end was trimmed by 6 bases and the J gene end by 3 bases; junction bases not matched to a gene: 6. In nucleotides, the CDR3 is TGTGCCAGCAGGTCTGGACAGGGGATCAATCAGCCCCAGCATTTT. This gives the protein CASRSGQGINQPQHF.

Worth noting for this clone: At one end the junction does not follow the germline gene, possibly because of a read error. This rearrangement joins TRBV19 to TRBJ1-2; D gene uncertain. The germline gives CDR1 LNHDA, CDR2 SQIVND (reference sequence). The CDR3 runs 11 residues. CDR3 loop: CASGKERATSF. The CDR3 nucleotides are TGTGCCAGTGGCAAAGAGAGGGCGACGTCCTTC.

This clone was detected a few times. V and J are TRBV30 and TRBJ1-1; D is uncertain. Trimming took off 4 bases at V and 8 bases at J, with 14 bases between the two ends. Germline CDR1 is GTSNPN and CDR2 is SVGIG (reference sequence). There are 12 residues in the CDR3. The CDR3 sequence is CAWTGLVTEAFF. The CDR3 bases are TGTGCCTGGACCGGACTGGTGACAGAAGCTTTCTTT.

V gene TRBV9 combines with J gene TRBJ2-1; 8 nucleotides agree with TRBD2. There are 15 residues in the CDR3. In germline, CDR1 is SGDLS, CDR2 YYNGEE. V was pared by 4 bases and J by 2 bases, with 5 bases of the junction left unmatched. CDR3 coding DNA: TGTGCCAGCAGCCTTGGCGGGGGGACCTACAATGAGCAGTTCTTC. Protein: CASSLGGGTYNEQFF. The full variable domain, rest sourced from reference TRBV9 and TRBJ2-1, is DSGVTQTPKHLITATGQRVTLRCSPRSGDLSVYWYQQSLDQGLQFLIQYYNGEERAKGNILERFSAQQFPDLHSELNLSSLELGDSALYFCASSLGGGTYNEQFFGPGTRLTVL.

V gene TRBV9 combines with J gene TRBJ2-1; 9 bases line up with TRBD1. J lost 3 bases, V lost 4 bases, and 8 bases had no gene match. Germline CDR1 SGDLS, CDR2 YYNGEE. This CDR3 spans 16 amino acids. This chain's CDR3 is CASSPSRDRVYNEQFF. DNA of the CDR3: TGTGCCAGCAGCCCATCCCGGGACAGGGTCTACAATGAGCAGTTCTTC.

As DNA, the CDR3 is TGTGCCAGCAGTTACCAGGGGGCAGCCAATAATGAAAAACTGTTTTTT. Translation: CASSYQGAANNEKLFF. The V gene is TRBV6-5, the J gene TRBJ1-4; 8 bases map to TRBD1. The CDR3 is 16 amino acids. V dropped 2 bases and J dropped 4; count of bases not matched to a gene: 6. Germline V gene data show CDR1 as MNHEY and CDR2 as SVGAGI.

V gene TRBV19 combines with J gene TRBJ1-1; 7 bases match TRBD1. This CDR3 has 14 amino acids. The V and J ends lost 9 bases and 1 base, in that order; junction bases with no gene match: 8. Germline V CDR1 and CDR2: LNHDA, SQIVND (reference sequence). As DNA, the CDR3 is TGTGCCAGCGGACAGGCCTGGGGGAACACTGAAGCTTTCTTT. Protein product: CASGQAWGNTEAFF.

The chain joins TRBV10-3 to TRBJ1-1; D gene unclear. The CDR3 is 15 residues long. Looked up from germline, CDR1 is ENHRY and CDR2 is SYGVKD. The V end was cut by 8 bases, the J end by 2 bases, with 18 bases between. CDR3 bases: TGTGCCATCCTGACCAAAGGAGGCAGAAACACTGAAGCTTTCTTT. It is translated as CAILTKGGRNTEAFF.

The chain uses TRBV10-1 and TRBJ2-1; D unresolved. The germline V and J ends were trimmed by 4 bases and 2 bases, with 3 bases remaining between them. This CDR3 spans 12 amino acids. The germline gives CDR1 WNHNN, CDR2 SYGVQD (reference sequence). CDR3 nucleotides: TGCGCCAGCAGTGCGACCTACAATGAGCAGTTCTTC. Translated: CASSATYNEQFF.

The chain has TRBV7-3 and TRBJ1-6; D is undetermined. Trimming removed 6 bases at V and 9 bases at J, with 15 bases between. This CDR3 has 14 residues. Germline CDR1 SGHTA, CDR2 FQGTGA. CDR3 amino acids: CASSRAGYGSPLHF. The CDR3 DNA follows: TGTGCCAGCAGTCGAGCGGGGTATGGTTCACCCCTCCACTTT.

As DNA, the CDR3 is TGTGCCAGCAGCGGAGGGGAATCGGCGACCCAGTACTTC. It yields the protein CASSGGESATQYF. The chain is built from TRBV9 and TRBJ2-5; possibly TRBD1 or TRBD2 for D (5 bases each). Germline assignment: CDR1 SGDLS and CDR2 YYNGEE. Trimming removed 3 bases at V and 7 bases at J, with 13 bases between. CDR3 length: 13 amino acids.

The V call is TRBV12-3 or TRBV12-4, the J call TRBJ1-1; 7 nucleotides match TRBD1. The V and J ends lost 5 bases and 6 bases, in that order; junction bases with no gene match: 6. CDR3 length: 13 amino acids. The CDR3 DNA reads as TGTGCCAGCAGTCCACGGGACAGCCCTGAAGCTTTCTTT. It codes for CASSPRDSPEAFF.